The 26 T cell receptor beta chains below come from one sample, sequenced in a study of T-cell reconstitution after alpha-beta-depleted transplantation in children (dated by TCRdb to between 2015 and 2016). This specimen's treatment or condition label, per the study, means: allogeneic hematopoietic cell transplantation with graft depleted of TCRalphabeta T cells and CD19 B cells. The library was prepared using PCR. Sequencing relied on an Illumina HiSeq 2500. TCR libraries were prepared with molecular barcoding, using unique molecular identifiers to normalize TCRbeta repertoire quantification. TCRdb reworked the public reads: Q25 trimming with fastp, MiXCR clone assembly, productive beta chains retained. Each entry merges the rows of one CDR3 protein and shows their most common DNA and genes. This sample lists 780,000 or so distinct CDR3 sequences; less than 20% were detected once. Clones ranked in the top ten supply approximately 4.5% of the sample.

Specimen: PBMCs, mostly from graft donor cells, collected 360 days after TCRalphabeta/CD19-depleted stem cell transplant. The receptors stem from a male patient younger than 18 who had a stem cell transplant for acute lymphoblastic leukemia, so the T cells may come from the graft donor.

This chain uses TRBV5-5 with TRBJ1-2, with D unresolved. CDR3 length: 12 residues. V lost 1 base and J 7 bases, leaving 8 bases between the germline ends. Germline-derived CDR1 and CDR2 are SGHKS and YYEKEE (reference sequence). The CDR3 DNA sequence: TGTGCCAGCAGCTTGAGGTTCTCTGGCTACACCTTC. This translates into CASSLRFSGYTF.

The gene calls are TRBV15 and TRBJ2-1; 10 nucleotides match TRBD2. With V trimmed by 8 bases and J by 3 bases, 16 bases remained unmatched. Germline V gives CDR1 LNHNV, CDR2 YYDKDF (reference sequence). The CDR3 has 18 residues. The CDR3 loop is CATGRGVAGGGIYNEQFF. The CDR3 DNA sequence: TGTGCCACCGGGCGCGGTGTAGCGGGAGGTGGGATCTACAATGAGCAGTTCTTC.

There are a few counts of this clonotype. The chain has TRBV4-2 and TRBJ2-3, with a possible D match to TRBD1 (6 bases). CDR3 length equals 17 residues. Per germline, CDR1 LGHNA and CDR2 YNFKEQ. Between the trimmed V and J ends, which lost 1 base and 8 bases, there was a span of 22 bases. CDR3 in amino acids: CASSQVQRDKGRGTQYF. CDR3 nucleotides: TGTGCCAGCAGCCAAGTGCAACGGGACAAAGGAAGGGGTACGCAGTATTTT.

The chain is built from TRBV6-5 and TRBJ1-1; D unresolved. Germline CDR1 is MNHEY and CDR2 is SVGAGI. This CDR3 has 15 amino acids. The V end lost 4 bases, the J end lost 4 bases, and 16 bases lay between the germline ends. CDR3 sequence (DNA): TGTGCCAGCAGTTCATCTCTAGGCAGAAGCACTGAAGCTTTCTTT. It is translated as CASSSSLGRSTEAFF.

The rearrangement uses TRBV2 and TRBJ1-2; D remains unclear. V was shortened by 7 bases and J by 5 bases, with 5 bases between the two germline ends. The germline V gene encodes CDR1 SNHLY and CDR2 FYNNEI. This CDR3 has 10 residues. The CDR3 coding sequence is TGTGCCAGCACTGATTATGGCTACACCTTC. Its translation is CASTDYGYTF. The whole variable domain, remainder taken from reference TRBV2 and TRBJ1-2, is EPEVTQTPSHQVTQMGQEVILRCVPISNHLYFYWYRQILGQKVEFLVSFYNNEISEKSEIFDDQFSVERPDGSNFTLKIRSTKLEDSAMYFCASTDYGYTFGSGTRLTVV.

In this sample, this clonotype turned up a few times. The rearrangement uses TRBV12-3 or TRBV12-4 and TRBJ2-7; 10 bases agree with TRBD1. This CDR3 contains 13 residues. Trimming took 6 bases from V and 9 from J; bases not matched to a gene: 8. CDR3 coding DNA: TGTGCCAGCAGACGGACAGGGGGGTTCGGGCAGTACTTC. Its translation: CASRRTGGFGQYF.

V is TRBV3-1 and J is TRBJ2-1; 8 bases align to TRBD1. V was clipped by 5 bases and J by 2 bases; unmatched bases: 8. Germline V gives CDR1 LGHDT, CDR2 YNNKEL (reference sequence). There are 16 residues in the CDR3. This chain's CDR3 is CASSFGTGGPYNEQFF. In DNA form, the CDR3 reads TGTGCCAGCAGCTTCGGGACAGGTGGACCCTACAATGAGCAGTTCTTC.

This clonotype was counted a few times. The rearrangement links TRBV12-3 or TRBV12-4 to TRBJ2-1; 8 bases are a match to TRBD2. The CDR3 totals 15 residues. The junction had 5 bases not matched to a gene; V was cut back by 3 bases and J by 4 bases. The CDR3 sequence is CASSFLSGVYNEQFF. The CDR3 nucleotides read TGTGCCAGCAGTTTTCTTAGCGGGGTTTACAATGAGCAGTTCTTC.

This clonotype has a count of ten or more. This rearrangement joins TRBV10-3 to TRBJ2-5; a possible D gene is TRBD1 (6 bases). V was cut by 2 bases and J by 1 base, with 8 bases left in between. Germline CDR1 and CDR2: ENHRY and SYGVKD. The CDR3 is made up of 14 amino acids. This chain's CDR3 is CAISERGIQETQYF. CDR3 in DNA: TGTGCCATCAGTGAGAGGGGGATCCAAGAGACCCAGTACTTC.

The J gene is TRBJ2-1, the V gene TRBV4-2, with TRBD2 identical over 13 bases. CDR1 and CDR2 from the germline V gene are LGHNA and YNFKEQ. Trimming took 1 base from V and 8 from J; bases not matched to a gene: 2. The CDR3 totals 15 residues. Written as DNA, the CDR3 is TGTGCCAGCAGCCAAGGACTAGCGGGAGGCTATGAGCAGTTCTTC. It encodes CASSQGLAGGYEQFF.

This clonotype was seen only a few times. V is TRBV29-1 and J is TRBJ2-5; TRBD2 matches 13 bases. The CDR3 length is 16 residues. Germline CDR1 and CDR2: SQVTM and ANQGSEA. V gave up 6 bases and J gave up 0 bases; unmatched junction bases: 7. The CDR3, as DNA: TGCAGCGTCAACGGACTAGCGGGAGCGTACCAAGAGACCCAGTACTTC. This translates into CSVNGLAGAYQETQYF.

The table lists this clonotype with a few counts. J is TRBJ2-1 and V is TRBV5-1, with unresolved D. The CDR3 has 17 amino acids. Germline V lookup: CDR1 SGHRS, CDR2 YFSETQ. Trimming took 2 bases from V and 0 from J, leaving 15 bases between them. The CDR3 is CASSLARTQSSYNEQFF. The CDR3 DNA reads as TGCGCCAGCAGCTTAGCCCGGACCCAAAGCTCCTACAATGAGCAGTTCTTC.

This clonotype was observed many times. The V call is TRBV12-3 or TRBV12-4, the J call TRBJ2-7; tentatively, D is TRBD1 or TRBD2 (5 bases each). The CDR3 contains 14 residues. V was shortened by 6 bases and J by 9 bases, with 21 bases between the two germline ends. CDR3 DNA: TGTGCCAGCAGCCTACAGGTGGTGGGGAGAGGGCAGTACTTC. It specifies CASSLQVVGRGQYF.

This clonotype was seen more than once but under ten times. The rearrangement uses TRBV29-1 and TRBJ2-7, with 7 bases fitting TRBD1. CDR3 length: 13 amino acids. Germline trimming cut 1 base from V and 1 base from J; bases unmatched to any gene: 1. The germline V gene has CDR1 SQVTM and CDR2 ANQGSEA. The CDR3 sequence: CSVEAGQSYEQYF. As DNA, the CDR3 is TGCAGCGTTGAAGCGGGACAGTCCTACGAGCAGTACTTC.

This clonotype has just a few counts. V is TRBV18 and J is TRBJ1-3; the match to TRBD1 covers 9 bases. This CDR3 region has 14 residues. V was clipped by 8 bases and J by 4 bases; unmatched bases: 6. Looked up from germline, CDR1 is KGHSH and CDR2 is LQKENI. CDR3 protein: CASAQGANGNTIYF. In nucleotides, the CDR3 is TGTGCCAGCGCACAGGGGGCGAACGGAAACACCATATATTTT.

This chain joins TRBV29-1 and TRBJ2-7, with D perhaps TRBD1 (6 bases). The CDR3 is made up of 13 amino acids. Germline CDR1 is SQVTM and CDR2 is ANQGSEA. V was pared by 6 bases and J by 3 bases, with 15 bases between. The CDR3, as DNA: TGCAGCGTGAGGACAGACACCATCTACGAGCAGTACTTC. This encodes CSVRTDTIYEQYF.

The V gene is TRBV19, the J gene TRBJ2-7; 10 bases are a match to TRBD2. CDR1 LNHDA and CDR2 SQIVND come from the germline V gene (reference sequence). The CDR3 has 13 amino acids. Trimming removed 7 bases from V and 12 bases from J; junction bases left unmatched: 12. CDR3 in DNA: TGTGCCAGTACAAGGCTAGCGGGAGAAACGGTGTACTTC. Residues: CASTRLAGETVYF. Based on the CDR3 plus reference TRBV19 and TRBJ2-7, the full variable domain is DGGITQSPKYLFRKEGQNVTLSCEQNLNHDAMYWYRQDPGQGLRLIYYSQIVNDFQKGDIAEGYSVSREKKESFPLTVTSAQKNPTAFYLCASTRLAGETVYFGPGTRLTVT.

V is TRBV13 and J is TRBJ1-2, with D possibly TRBD1 on 6 matching bases. The CDR3 spans 14 residues. CDR1 is PRHDT, CDR2 FYEKMQ, per germline (reference sequence). V dropped 2 bases and J dropped 13 bases, with 20 bases sitting between them. In DNA form, the CDR3 reads TGTGCCAGCAGCTTATGGGCCGGACAGACGAGGTTCACCTTC. This sequence encodes CASSLWAGQTRFTF.

This clonotype was observed many times. V usage is TRBV5-1 and J usage is TRBJ2-4, with 7 nucleotides matching TRBD1. Trimming cost V 4 bases and J 4 bases; bases outside gene matches: 8. The CDR3 contains 15 residues. CDR1 is SGHRS and CDR2 is YFSETQ in the germline V gene. For the CDR3, the DNA is TGCGCCAGCAGCCACACCGGGACAGTTAAAAACATTCAGTACTTC. Its translation is CASSHTGTVKNIQYF.

This clonotype was picked up many times. J is TRBJ2-1 and V is TRBV7-8; TRBD2 aligns across 7 bases. V lost 1 base to trimming and J lost 3 bases; unmatched junction nucleotides: 3. CDR1 and CDR2 (germline): SGHVS, FQNEAQ. This CDR3 has 15 residues. The DNA of the CDR3 is TGTGCCAGCAGCTTAGGCGGGAGAGGCTACAATGAGCAGTTCTTC. Protein product: CASSLGGRGYNEQFF.

This clonotype was detected a few times. The V gene is TRBV28, the J gene TRBJ2-7; tentatively, D is TRBD1 or TRBD2 (5 bases each). Per the germline V gene, CDR1 is MDHEN and CDR2 is SYDVKM. The CDR3 contains 15 residues. V gave up 2 bases and J gave up 4 bases, with 15 bases separating them. CDR3 coding DNA: TGTGCCAGCAGTTTAGTGAGGGGTAAGGATTACGAGCAGTACTTC. This gives the protein CASSLVRGKDYEQYF.

This clonotype was observed a handful of times. This chain joins TRBV5-1 and TRBJ2-1, with D perhaps matching TRBD1 or TRBD2 (5 bases each). Germline-derived CDR1 and CDR2 are SGHRS and YFSETQ. The CDR3 extends over 16 amino acids. V was clipped by 3 bases and J by 5 bases, with 18 bases between them. The CDR3 sequence is CASSSPIPGPHNEQFF. The CDR3 DNA is TGCGCCAGCAGCTCGCCTATTCCGGGGCCCCACAATGAGCAGTTCTTC.

The sample holds a few counts of this clonotype. The chain recombines TRBV12-3 or TRBV12-4 with TRBJ2-2; no firm D call. The CDR3 length is 11 residues. V was pared by 8 bases and J by 8 bases, with 9 bases between. The DNA of the CDR3 is TGTGCCAGCTCGGGCAGGGGGGAGCTGTTTTTT. Translated, it gives CASSGRGELFF.

This clonotype showed up many times. This sequence joins TRBV15 and TRBJ2-1; 10 positions agree with TRBD2. V gave up 1 base and J gave up 4 bases; unmatched junction bases: 1. Germline CDR1 reads LNHNV; CDR2 reads YYDKDF (reference sequence). This CDR3 is built from 15 residues. The CDR3 DNA follows: TGTGCCACCAGCAGAGGGACTAGCGGTTACAATGAGCAGTTCTTC. Translating it yields CATSRGTSGYNEQFF.

The chain has TRBV3-1 and TRBJ2-1; 9 nucleotides agree with TRBD2. Unmatched junction bases numbered 10, after V lost 0 bases and J lost 7 bases. Germline values: CDR1 LGHDT, CDR2 YNNKEL (reference sequence). CDR3 length: 17 amino acids. CDR3 protein: CASSQDNSGSIRNEQFF. In DNA form, the CDR3 reads TGTGCCAGCAGCCAAGATAATAGCGGGAGTATTCGAAATGAGCAGTTCTTC.

The CDR3 DNA reads as TGCGCCAGCAGCTTGGAGTTTACAGGGGGCGCCTCCAAAAACATTCAGTACTTC. The encoded protein is CASSLEFTGGASKNIQYF. The V and J genes are TRBV5-1 and TRBJ2-4, with 9 bases matching TRBD1. The CDR3 sequence is 18 residues long. The V and J ends lost 0 bases and 2 bases, in that order; junction bases with no gene match: 9. The germline V gene encodes CDR1 SGHRS and CDR2 YFSETQ.